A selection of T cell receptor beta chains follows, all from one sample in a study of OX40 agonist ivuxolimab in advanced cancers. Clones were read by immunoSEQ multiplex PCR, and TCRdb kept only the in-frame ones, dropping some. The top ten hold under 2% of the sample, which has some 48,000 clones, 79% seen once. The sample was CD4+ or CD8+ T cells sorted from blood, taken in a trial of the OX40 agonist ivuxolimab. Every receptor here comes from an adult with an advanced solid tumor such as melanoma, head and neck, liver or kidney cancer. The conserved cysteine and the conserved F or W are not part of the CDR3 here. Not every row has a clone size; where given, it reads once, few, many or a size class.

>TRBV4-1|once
ASSPRDGSNQPQH
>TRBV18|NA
ASSPGRGANYGYT
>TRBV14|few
ASSQARNTEAF
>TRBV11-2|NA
ASSLTSYNEQF
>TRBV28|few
ASNLGTGGEQY
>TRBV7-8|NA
ASSLRSTGGTGNTIY
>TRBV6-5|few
ASRWAPSEKLF
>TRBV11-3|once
ASSFRVNTEAF
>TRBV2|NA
ASSPDRVNGELF
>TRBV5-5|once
ASSLVWSSTGELF
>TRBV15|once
ATSRPGPRRDTQY
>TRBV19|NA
ASSDRGPLNTGELF
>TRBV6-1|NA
ASTPVRTYEQF
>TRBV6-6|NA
ASSYSRREGTQY
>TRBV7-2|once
ASSLTRAGRETQY
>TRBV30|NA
AWSGALWSSYNSPLH
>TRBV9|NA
ASSVATAGDDIQY
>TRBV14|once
ASSQEFTPGGQETQY
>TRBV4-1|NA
ASSQAASGTYYEQY
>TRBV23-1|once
ASSPTPGQGC
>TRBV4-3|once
ASSQVEGGVRSPLH
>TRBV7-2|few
ASSPSTWDSTYGYT
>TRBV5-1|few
ASNLRTGGDTQY
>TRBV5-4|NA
ASSPGGAGVYEQY
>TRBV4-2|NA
ASSQATSGLRDEQF
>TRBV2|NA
ASSDLWDTGELF
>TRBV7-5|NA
VRSLEVGIEGAMNQPQH
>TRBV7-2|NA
ASSLAPGRLSYEQY
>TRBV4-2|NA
ASSQDGRTGAPYQPQH
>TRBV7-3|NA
APVRGHEQY
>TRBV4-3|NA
ASSQTPGTDEKLF
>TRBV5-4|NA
ASSSRGGSSYNEQF
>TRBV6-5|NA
ASSYNRGTEAF
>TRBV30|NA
AWNRDRANSPLH
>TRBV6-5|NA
ASSYSQAGTEQY
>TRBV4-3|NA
ASSQGGAVNEKLF
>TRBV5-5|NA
ASSGYDRENEKLF